This TCR beta chain appears in the sequencing data of a study of T cells in Graves' hyperthyroidism and ophthalmopathy. The blood sample was taken at first hyperthyroidism diagnosis, before any ophthalmopathy symptoms. This CDR3 is built from 15 residues. CDR1 MNHNS and CDR2 SASEGT come from the germline V gene. V was cut by 6 bases and J by 0 bases, with 12 bases left in between. RNA transcripts yielded amplified TCR beta CDR3 regions. The HTBI primer set drove a first-round RT-PCR of the TCR CDR3. MiXCR, run by TCRdb on the multiplex PCR reads, gives a single entry per CDR3 protein. The table records hundreds of thousands of distinct CDR3 sequences, around 13% of them present only once.

The sequencing sample was made of blood. The source of this sequence is a woman in her twenties or thirties with Graves' hyperthyroidism that later progressed to Graves' ophthalmopathy. This chain links TRBV6-1 with TRBJ1-5; the D is unclear. The CDR3 bases are TGTGCCAGCAGCCCCGGGATCTATAGCAATCAGCCCCAGCATTTT. Encoded protein: CASSPGIYSNQPQHF.